These T cell receptor beta chains were read from a single sample in a study of technical replicates of blood from several donors. This table comes from immunoSEQ multiplex PCR, and its TCRdb copy is limited to in-frame clones, with some not included. This sample has tens of thousands of clones, with roughly 88% found just once. Sample: PBMCs. Source of these receptors: a human donor in good health. Some clones in this sample may be carry-over from other donors' samples. Both conserved end residues are part of each CDR3.

TRBJ2-2,15,TRBV7-8,CASSLAARNTGELFF
TRBJ1-5,13,TRBV5-1,CASSFGQNQPQHF
TRBJ1-2,14,TRBV5-5,CASSFPGSNYGYTF
TRBJ2-5,16,TRBV14,CASSQPRLLIQETQYF
TRBJ2-1,16,TRBV19,CASTTKSGGRPSEQFF
TRBJ1-2,14,TRBV1,CTSGRNGQGSGYTF
TRBJ1-1,11,TRBV29-1,CSVAKNTEAFF
TRBJ2-3,14,TRBV6-4,CASSDGGSSDTQYF
TRBJ2-5,14,TRBV5-4,CASSSGGPQETQYF
TRBJ2-2,15,TRBV7-9,CASSPGRGSHGELFF
TRBJ2-2,16,TRBV5-4,CASSSAPWTGNGELFF
TRBJ2-5,17,TRBV7-2,CASSLVGTSGVLETQYF
TRBJ1-2,14,TRBV25-1,CASSATTGPYGYTF
TRBJ2-2,19,TRBV19,CASSPLGTSGISNTGELFF
TRBJ1-1,14,TRBV10-3,CAISTGGGNTEAFF
TRBJ1-4,15,TRBV7-2,CASSLAGTGWKKLFF
TRBJ1-6,14,TRBV18,CASSPQGPESPLHF
TRBJ1-4,11,TRBV6-1,CASSEREVLFF
TRBJ1-1,14,TRBV18,CASSPLTGNTEAFF
TRBJ1-2,15,TRBV18,CASSLGQGGNYGYTF
TRBJ1-1,13,TRBV7-3,CASSRESNTEAFF
TRBJ2-3,12,TRBV6-6,CASSGDTDTQYF
TRBJ1-3,15,TRBV5-4,CAITQDGGSGNTIYF
TRBJ2-5,13,TRBV30,CAWRWAGGETQYF
TRBJ1-1,14,TRBV7-9,CASSTGQVNTEAFF
TRBJ2-7,12,TRBV12-5,CASGLYQWEQYF
TRBJ2-7,16,TRBV9,CASSPRDRAGSYEQYF
TRBJ2-3,16,TRBV6-5,CASSSTSGGVSDTQYF
TRBJ1-1,15,TRBV9,CASSTRDRVDTEAFF
TRBJ2-1,15,TRBV9,CASSRPKEGGNEQFF
TRBJ2-3,15,TRBV18,CASSPQRPPPHTQYF
TRBJ1-5,12,TRBV7-9,CASSGTGQPQHF
TRBJ1-6,15,TRBV6-1,CASSERGQLNSPLHF
TRBJ2-5,14,TRBV29-1,CSGRDRGPFETQYF
TRBJ1-3,20,TRBV12-5,CASGAPGRPISGYPGNTIYF
TRBJ2-7,18,TRBV4-3,CASSQEEFPPGQGKEQYF
TRBJ2-1,15,TRBV30,CAWSLKTSSYNEQFF
TRBJ2-1,13,TRBV9,CASSGIAGGEQFF
TRBJ1-4,12,TRBV19,CASSRANEKLFF
TRBJ2-3,17,TRBV11-2,CASSRGPAGGSTDTQYF
TRBJ2-2,13,TRBV2,CASRVLGAGELFF
TRBJ1-2,12,TRBV28,CASTDRGLGYTF
TRBJ2-7,15,TRBV11-2,CASSLARGQVYEQYF
TRBJ2-7,15,TRBV27,CASRKLDRTGHEQYF
TRBJ2-7,12,TRBV10-2,CASSGSSYEQYF
TRBJ2-7,15,TRBV4-3,CASSQDVRGMYEQYF
TRBJ2-1,14,TRBV2,CASSVDLGVREQFF
TRBJ1-5,13,TRBV6-1,CASSPYSNQPQHF
TRBJ2-1,19,TRBV4-3,CASSQEPPTSGRGYNEQFF
TRBJ1-6,15,TRBV6-5,CASSYADSTGSPLHF
TRBJ2-5,17,TRBV7-7,CASSPAGASGGRETQYF
TRBJ2-3,15,TRBV7-2,CASSRSGRGTDTQYF
TRBJ2-7,14,TRBV6-5,CASSMDRDLYEQYF
TRBJ2-7,14,TRBV6-6,CASQGTGGPYEQYF
TRBJ2-7,13,TRBV5-4,CASSLVGGGEQYF